The T cell receptor beta chain under discussion was sequenced for a study of early T cells in non-severe SARS-CoV-2 infection. This CDR3 has 16 amino acids. V lost 5 bases to trimming and J lost 2 bases; unmatched junction nucleotides: 7. TCRdb reprocessed the 5' RACE reads via MiXCR and lists one record per CDR3 protein. The sample lists tens of thousands of distinct CDR3 sequences; around 10% were seen once. The chain combines TRBV12-3 or TRBV12-4 with TRBJ2-3; 10 bases map to TRBD2. Source material: whole blood. The TCR originated in an adult who was a healthcare worker with PCR-confirmed SARS-CoV-2 infection or an uninfected control (not recorded which). The CDR3 sequence is CASSPRTSGYTDTQYF. The CDR3 nucleotides read TGTGCCAGCAGTCCAAGGACTAGCGGTTACACAGATACGCAGTATTTT.